Listed below are T cell receptor beta chains from one sample, sequenced in a study of shared clonotypes between healthy human individuals. Assay used: immunoSEQ multiplex PCR; TCRdb lists only in-frame clones, some missing. The sample records about 1.4 million clones, approximately 96% being singletons. Material: naive CD4+ T cells sorted from blood. Source of these receptors: a man aged 25-45 years in good health. Each CDR3 is given with its conserved first and last residue. A D gene is named only where the DNA matches it firmly. Size is stated for part of the rows, as once, few or many counts, or as a class when the clone is expanded.

CDR3: CASSLRGINQPQHF
DNA: TGTGCCAGCAGCTTAAGGGGAATCAATCAGCCCCAGCATTTT
D: -
J: TRBJ1-5
size: -
V: TRBV11-2

CDR3: CSVETSFTDTQYF
DNA: TGCAGCGTCGAGACTAGTTTCACAGATACGCAGTATTTT
D: -
J: TRBJ2-3
size: -
V: TRBV29-1

CDR3: CASSLSDGPVDGYTF
DNA: TGCGCCAGCAGCTTGTCAGACGGACCTGTCGATGGCTACACCTTC
D: -
J: TRBJ1-2
size: -
V: TRBV5-1

CDR3: CASSTLLGGGLDGYTF
DNA: TGCGCCAGCAGCACGCTTTTAGGGGGCGGGCTGGATGGCTACACCTTC
D: TRBD1
J: TRBJ1-2
size: -
V: TRBV5-1

CDR3: CASSSRWQEELFF
DNA: TGTGCCAGCAGCTCGAGGTGGCAGGAGGAGCTGTTTTTT
D: -
J: TRBJ2-2
size: -
V: TRBV7-9

CDR3: CAISGSGGWNTGELFF
DNA: TGTGCCATCAGTGGCTCGGGGGGGTGGAACACCGGGGAGCTGTTTTTT
D: TRBD2
J: TRBJ2-2
size: -
V: TRBV10-3

CDR3: CASSLRDPPLYEQYF
DNA: TGCGCCAGCAGCCTCCGGGACCCGCCGCTCTACGAGCAGTACTTC
D: -
J: TRBJ2-7
size: -
V: TRBV5-1

CDR3: CASSFGLSTDTQYF
DNA: TGTGCCAGCAGCTTTGGCCTTAGCACAGATACGCAGTATTTT
D: -
J: TRBJ2-3
size: -
V: TRBV7-9

CDR3: CASSLGRKSTDTQYF
DNA: TGCGCCAGCAGCCTGGGTCGGAAGAGCACAGATACGCAGTATTTT
D: -
J: TRBJ2-3
size: -
V: TRBV4-1

CDR3: CASSFVSVGVGGHNEQFF
DNA: TGTGCCAGCAGCTTTGTGTCCGTTGGGGTAGGCGGACACAATGAGCAGTTCTTC
D: -
J: TRBJ2-1
size: -
V: TRBV7-9

CDR3: CASRKLAGSDTQYF
DNA: TGTGCCAGCAGGAAACTAGCGGGTTCAGATACGCAGTATTTT
D: TRBD2
J: TRBJ2-3
size: -
V: TRBV6-5

CDR3: CASSLERLGVVWAEAFF
DNA: TGCGCCAGCAGCTTGGAAAGACTAGGGGTTGTATGGGCTGAAGCTTTCTTT
D: -
J: TRBJ1-1
size: -
V: TRBV5-1

CDR3: CASRPRLSGELFF
DNA: TGTGCCAGCCGGCCGCGTCTGTCCGGGGAGCTGTTTTTT
D: -
J: TRBJ2-2
size: -
V: TRBV6-5

CDR3: CASSPGGGKEYTIYF
DNA: TGTGCCAGTAGCCCTGGAGGGGGGAAAGAATACACCATATATTTT
D: -
J: TRBJ1-3
size: -
V: TRBV19

CDR3: CSVAPRGEREGRVTGELFF
DNA: TGCAGCGTCGCCCCCAGAGGGGAGCGGGAGGGCCGTGTCACCGGGGAGCTGTTTTTT
D: TRBD2
J: TRBJ2-2
size: -
V: TRBV29-1

CDR3: CASRPRGAGVWETQYF
DNA: TGTGCCAGTAGACCGCGTGGGGCGGGAGTCTGGGAGACCCAGTACTTC
D: TRBD2
J: TRBJ2-5
size: -
V: TRBV19

CDR3: CASRPPPGNTGELFF
DNA: TGTGCCAGCAGACCTCCCCCAGGGAACACCGGGGAGCTGTTTTTT
D: -
J: TRBJ2-2
size: -
V: TRBV28

CDR3: CASRLIRQGDYEQYF
DNA: TGTGCCAGCAGGCTTATACGACAGGGGGACTACGAGCAGTACTTC
D: TRBD1
J: TRBJ2-7
size: -
V: TRBV2

CDR3: CASSLTGQTYEQYF
DNA: TGCGCCAGCAGCCTTACTGGACAGACCTACGAGCAGTACTTC
D: -
J: TRBJ2-7
size: -
V: TRBV5-1

CDR3: CASSLYGGELFF
DNA: TGTGCCAGCAGCTTGTACGGCGGGGAGCTGTTTTTT
D: -
J: TRBJ2-2
size: few
V: TRBV5-4

CDR3: CASSASGTDTQYF
DNA: TGTGCCAGCAGCGCTTCCGGGACAGATACGCAGTATTTT
D: -
J: TRBJ2-3
size: -
V: TRBV7-6

CDR3: CASSFRGAGTEAFF
DNA: TGCGCCAGCAGCTTTAGGGGGGCTGGCACTGAAGCTTTCTTT
D: -
J: TRBJ1-1
size: -
V: TRBV5-1

CDR3: CASLGFTWGLIDTEAFF
DNA: TGTGCCAGCCTTGGATTTACTTGGGGTCTTATAGACACTGAAGCTTTCTTT
D: -
J: TRBJ1-1
size: -
V: TRBV28

CDR3: CASSPHGGTAVGTYTDTQYF
DNA: TGTGCCAGCAGCCCCCACGGGGGGACAGCGGTGGGGACCTACACAGATACGCAGTATTTT
D: -
J: TRBJ2-3
size: -
V: TRBV9

CDR3: CASMSSGPLNAGELFF
DNA: TGTGCCAGCATGAGTTCGGGACCGCTGAACGCCGGGGAGCTGTTTTTT
D: -
J: TRBJ2-2
size: -
V: TRBV2

CDR3: CASSRGELFF
DNA: TGTGCCAGCAGCCGAGGGGAGCTGTTTTTT
D: -
J: TRBJ2-2
size: -
V: TRBV6-1

CDR3: CASSLGLATTTDTQYF
DNA: TGTGCCAGCAGTTTAGGACTAGCTACTACCACAGATACGCAGTATTTT
D: TRBD2
J: TRBJ2-3
size: -
V: TRBV6-5

CDR3: CASRPGGHDPDTQYF
DNA: TGTGCCAGCCGACCTGGGGGTCATGACCCAGATACGCAGTATTTT
D: -
J: TRBJ2-3
size: -
V: TRBV28

CDR3: CASSIGYHRGRGTGELFF
DNA: TGTGCCAGTAGTATAGGCTATCACAGGGGAAGGGGGACCGGGGAGCTGTTTTTT
D: TRBD1
J: TRBJ2-2
size: -
V: TRBV19

CDR3: CASSTPGRQYF
DNA: TGTGCCAGCAGTACTCCAGGGCGGCAGTACTTC
D: -
J: TRBJ2-7
size: -
V: TRBV28

CDR3: CASSGVGTSGNNEQFF
DNA: TGTGCCAGCAGTGGGGTGGGGACTAGCGGGAACAATGAGCAGTTCTTC
D: TRBD2
J: TRBJ2-1
size: -
V: TRBV9

CDR3: CASSLLGVHGYTF
DNA: TGCGCCAGCAGCTTGTTGGGGGTCCATGGCTACACCTTC
D: -
J: TRBJ1-2
size: -
V: TRBV5-1

CDR3: CASSRERAEQFF
DNA: TGTGCCAGCAGCCGGGAGCGTGCTGAGCAGTTCTTC
D: -
J: TRBJ2-1
size: -
V: TRBV7-9

CDR3: CASSLWTGANTGELFF
DNA: TGTGCCAGCAGTTTATGGACAGGGGCGAACACCGGGGAGCTGTTTTTT
D: TRBD1
J: TRBJ2-2
size: -
V: TRBV27

CDR3: CASSLGQVGDEQYF
DNA: TGCGCCAGCAGCTTGGGACAGGTGGGAGACGAGCAGTACTTC
D: -
J: TRBJ2-7
size: -
V: TRBV5-1

CDR3: CASSNRMNTEAFF
DNA: TGTGCCAGCAGTAATCGGATGAACACTGAAGCTTTCTTT
D: -
J: TRBJ1-1
size: -
V: TRBV6-1

CDR3: CASSTGPDVTQYF
DNA: TGTGCCAGCAGCACGGGACCAGACGTGACCCAGTACTTC
D: -
J: TRBJ2-5
size: -
V: TRBV7-3

CDR3: CASSVAWAGGPSEQYF
DNA: TGTGCCAGCAGCGTAGCTTGGGCGGGAGGACCCTCCGAGCAGTACTTC
D: TRBD2
J: TRBJ2-7
size: -
V: TRBV9

CDR3: CASSVGRVGYNEQFF
DNA: TGTGCCAGCAGCGTTGGTAGGGTGGGCTACAATGAGCAGTTCTTC
D: -
J: TRBJ2-1
size: -
V: TRBV9

CDR3: CASSRDSYEQYF
DNA: TGTGCCAGCTCTAGGGACAGCTACGAGCAGTACTTC
D: TRBD1
J: TRBJ2-7
size: -
V: TRBV18

CDR3: CASSLVGQGAYGNTIYF
DNA: TGTGCCAGCAGCTTAGTCGGACAGGGGGCGTATGGAAACACCATATATTTT
D: TRBD1
J: TRBJ1-3
size: once
V: TRBV11-3